The text below deals with one T cell receptor beta chain. This clone was seen a single time. Its antigen is currently not known. Within one base of it there is no much larger clone, and no base qualities were kept. The trial excluded patients who had a history of autoimmune disease or were on systemic immunosuppression. In every dose cohort, peripheral blood was drawn for TCR sequencing at baseline, cycle 4 day 1, and cycle 7 day 1. Samples came from an open-label, multicenter, first-in-human phase I dose-escalation trial of ivuxolimab. Adults with locally advanced or metastatic melanoma, renal cell carcinoma, hepatocellular carcinoma or head and neck squamous cell carcinoma were enrolled in the trial. Before TCR sequencing, CD4+ T cells and CD8+ T cells were sorted from peripheral blood as separate populations. The CDR3, cysteine through phenylalanine, is 14 amino acids long. Only the CDR3 DNA stays, 42 bases, in frame from base 1. The germline V gene (reference sequence) specifies SEHNR as CDR1 and FQNEAQ as CDR2. V is cut by 4 bases and J by 4 bases, and the space between the germline ends is 14 bases.

These data come from a study of OX40 agonist ivuxolimab in advanced cancers. Regarding the complete study: Ivuxolimab, which targeted the costimulatory receptor OX40 (CD134), was an agonistic, fully human IgG2 monoclonal antibody. Intravenous ivuxolimab was administered to patients every 2 weeks at six dose levels: 0.01, 0.1, 0.3, 1.5, 3 and 10 mg/kg. Among the roughly 50 dose-escalation patients, around 20 had hepatocellular carcinoma, roughly 15 melanoma, 9 renal cell carcinoma and 9 head and neck cancer. In the dose-escalation cohort, 70% to 85% of patients were male, and the mean age was roughly 60 years with a range of roughly 20 to 79. Prior anti-PD-1, anti-PD-L1 or anti-CTLA-4 therapy was permitted, and 40% of dose-escalation patients had received checkpoint inhibitors. Partial responses occurred in three dose-escalation patients: two with cutaneous melanoma and one with hepatocellular carcinoma. The point of sequencing TCRbeta in the periphery was to test whether ivuxolimab changed TCR sequence diversity and drove clonal T-cell expansion. The paper covers the monotherapy dose-escalation part of the phase I ivuxolimab trial, which included N of about 51 patients. General conclusions and limits of the study: In partial responders in the 0.1-3.0 mg/kg groups, normalized peripheral clonal expansion was found to be among the lowest, especially among CD8+ T cells. The antigen specificity of the peripheral T cells that underwent clonal expansion was not determined. At doses of 0.1 to 3.0 mg/kg, clonal expansion of both CD4+ and CD8+ T cells in blood was seen between baseline and week 6. Low levels of normalized T-cell clonal expansion were also shown by some nonresponding patients. After ivuxolimab, CD8+ T cells had more expanded clones than CD4+ T cells on average.

For sequencing of the TCRbeta CDR3 region, genomic DNA was extracted from the sorted cells. TCRbeta CDR3 regions were sequenced using the immunoSEQ Assay. TCRdb took over this immuneACCESS table, retaining in-frame rearrangements with V and J assigned. Such tables are incomplete; in checked studies, under half of the missing clones stem from an unresolved V gene, and the remainder is unexplained. Here the sample has some 70,000 clones; roughly 87% occur a single time. The top ten clones comprise under 3.5% of the sample. The chain links TRBV7-9 with TRBJ2-7; the D gene is perhaps TRBD2, from 6 matching bases. The receptor comes from an adult with an advanced solid tumor such as melanoma, head and neck, liver or kidney cancer. Sequences were derived from CD4+ or CD8+ T cells sorted from blood, sampled in a trial of the OX40 agonist ivuxolimab. The DNA sequence reads TGTGCCAGCAGCTCATCCGGGACTGTATACGAGCAGTACTTC. This codes for CASSSSGTVYEQYF.